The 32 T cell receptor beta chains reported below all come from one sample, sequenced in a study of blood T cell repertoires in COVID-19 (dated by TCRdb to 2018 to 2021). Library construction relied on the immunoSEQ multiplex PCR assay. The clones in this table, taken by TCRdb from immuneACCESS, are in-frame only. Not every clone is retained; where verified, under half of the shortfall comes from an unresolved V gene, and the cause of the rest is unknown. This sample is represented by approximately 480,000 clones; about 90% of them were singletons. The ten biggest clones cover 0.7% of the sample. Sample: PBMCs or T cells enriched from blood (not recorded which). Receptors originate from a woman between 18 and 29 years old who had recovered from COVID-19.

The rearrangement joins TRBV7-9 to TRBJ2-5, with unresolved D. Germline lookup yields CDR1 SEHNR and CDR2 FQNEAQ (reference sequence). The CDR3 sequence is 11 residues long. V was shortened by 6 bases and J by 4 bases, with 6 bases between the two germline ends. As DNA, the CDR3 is TGTGCCAGCAGGACTGGAGAGACCCAGTACTTC. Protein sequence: CASRTGETQYF. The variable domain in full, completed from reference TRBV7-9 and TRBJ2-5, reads DTGVSQNPRHKITKRGQNVTFRCDPISEHNRLYWYRQTLGQGPEFLTYFQNEAQLEKSRLLSDRFSAERPKGSFSTLEIQRTEQGDSAMYLCASRTGETQYFGPGTRLLVL.

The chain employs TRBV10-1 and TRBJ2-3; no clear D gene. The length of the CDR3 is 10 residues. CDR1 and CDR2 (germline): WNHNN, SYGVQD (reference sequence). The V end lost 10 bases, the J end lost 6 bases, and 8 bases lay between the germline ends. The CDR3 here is CATLRDTQYF. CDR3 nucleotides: TGCGCCACCCTCCGGGATACGCAGTATTTT.

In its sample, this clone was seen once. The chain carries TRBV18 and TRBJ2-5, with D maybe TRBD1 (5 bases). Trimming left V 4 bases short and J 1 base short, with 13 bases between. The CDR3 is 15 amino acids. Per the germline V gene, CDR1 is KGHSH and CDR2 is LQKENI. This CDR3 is CASSLFQGPQETQYF. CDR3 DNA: TGTGCCAGCTCACTTTTCCAGGGTCCCCAAGAGACCCAGTACTTC.

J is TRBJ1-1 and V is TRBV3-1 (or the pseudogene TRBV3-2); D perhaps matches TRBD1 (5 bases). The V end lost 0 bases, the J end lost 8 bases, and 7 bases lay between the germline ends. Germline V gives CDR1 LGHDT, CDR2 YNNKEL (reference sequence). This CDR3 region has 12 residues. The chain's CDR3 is CASSQDAGEAFF. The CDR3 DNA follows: TGTGCCAGCAGCCAAGACGCAGGGGAAGCTTTCTTT.

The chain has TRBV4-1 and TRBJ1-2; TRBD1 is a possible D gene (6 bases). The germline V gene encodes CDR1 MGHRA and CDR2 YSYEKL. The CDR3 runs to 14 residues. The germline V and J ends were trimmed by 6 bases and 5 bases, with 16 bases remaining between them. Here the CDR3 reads CASRQGPGEYGYTF. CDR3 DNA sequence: TGCGCCAGCAGGCAGGGACCAGGGGAGTATGGCTACACCTTC.

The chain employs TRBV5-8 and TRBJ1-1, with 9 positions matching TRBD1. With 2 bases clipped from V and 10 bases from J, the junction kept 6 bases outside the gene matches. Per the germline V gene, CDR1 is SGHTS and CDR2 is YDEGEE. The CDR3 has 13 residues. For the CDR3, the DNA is TGTGCCAGCAGCTTTGGGACAGGGCGGATAGCTTTCTTT. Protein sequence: CASSFGTGRIAFF.

CDR3 residues: CASSQVGRGSYEQYF. Here the CDR3 DNA reads TGCGCCAGCAGCCAAGTAGGTAGGGGGTCCTACGAGCAGTACTTC. The chain links TRBV4-1 to TRBJ2-7, with D possibly TRBD1 on 6 matching bases. V was cut by 1 base and J by 1 base, with 11 bases left in between. This CDR3 has 15 amino acids. Per germline, CDR1 MGHRA and CDR2 YSYEKL.

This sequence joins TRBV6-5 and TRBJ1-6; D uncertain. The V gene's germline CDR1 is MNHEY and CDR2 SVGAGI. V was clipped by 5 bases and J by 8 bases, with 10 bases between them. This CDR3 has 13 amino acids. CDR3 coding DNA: TGTGCCAGCAGTAACGTAGGAGATTCACCCCTCCACTTT. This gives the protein CASSNVGDSPLHF.

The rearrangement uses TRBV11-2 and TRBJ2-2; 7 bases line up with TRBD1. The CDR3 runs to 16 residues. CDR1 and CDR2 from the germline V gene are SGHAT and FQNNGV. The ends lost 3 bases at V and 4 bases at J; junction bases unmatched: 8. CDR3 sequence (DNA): TGTGCCAGCAGCTTTAGCCGGACAGGTGCCACCGGGGAGCTGTTTTTT. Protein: CASSFSRTGATGELFF. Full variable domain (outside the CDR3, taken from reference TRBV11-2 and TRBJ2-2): EAGVAQSPRYKIIEKRQSVAFWCNPISGHATLYWYQQILGQGPKLLIQFQNNGVVDDSQLPKDRFSAERLKGVDSTLKIQPAKLEDSAVYLCASSFSRTGATGELFFGEGSRLTVL.

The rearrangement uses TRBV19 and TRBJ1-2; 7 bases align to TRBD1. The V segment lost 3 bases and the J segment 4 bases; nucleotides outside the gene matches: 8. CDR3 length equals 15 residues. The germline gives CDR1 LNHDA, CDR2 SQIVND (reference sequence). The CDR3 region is CASSIVPGQLYGYTF. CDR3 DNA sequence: TGTGCCAGTAGTATCGTTCCGGGACAGCTCTATGGCTACACCTTC.

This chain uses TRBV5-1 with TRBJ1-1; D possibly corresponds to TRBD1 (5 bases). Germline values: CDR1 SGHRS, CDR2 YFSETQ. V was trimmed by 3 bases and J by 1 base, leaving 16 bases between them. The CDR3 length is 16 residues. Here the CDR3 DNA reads TGCGCCAGCAGCTCCAGGGACTTGGATTCGAACACTGAAGCTTTCTTT. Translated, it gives CASSSRDLDSNTEAFF.

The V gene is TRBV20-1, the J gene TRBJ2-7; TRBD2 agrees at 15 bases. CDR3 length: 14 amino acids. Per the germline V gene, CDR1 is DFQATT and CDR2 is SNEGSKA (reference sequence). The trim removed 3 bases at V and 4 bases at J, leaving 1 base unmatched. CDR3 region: CSASGTSGGYEQYF. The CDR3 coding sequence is TGCAGTGCTAGTGGGACTAGCGGGGGGTACGAGCAGTACTTC.

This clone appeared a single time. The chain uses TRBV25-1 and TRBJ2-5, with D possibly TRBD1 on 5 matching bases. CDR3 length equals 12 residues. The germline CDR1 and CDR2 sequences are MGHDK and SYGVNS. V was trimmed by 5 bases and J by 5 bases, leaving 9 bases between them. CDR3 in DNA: TGTGCCAGCAGTCAGGGAAAGGAGACCCAGTACTTC. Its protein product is CASSQGKETQYF.

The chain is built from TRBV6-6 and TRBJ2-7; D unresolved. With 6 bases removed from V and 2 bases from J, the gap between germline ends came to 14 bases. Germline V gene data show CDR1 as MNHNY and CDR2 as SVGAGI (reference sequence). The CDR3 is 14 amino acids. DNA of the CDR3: TGTGCCAGCAGACCCTCGGGTCGGGCCTACGAGCAGTACTTC. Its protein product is CASRPSGRAYEQYF.

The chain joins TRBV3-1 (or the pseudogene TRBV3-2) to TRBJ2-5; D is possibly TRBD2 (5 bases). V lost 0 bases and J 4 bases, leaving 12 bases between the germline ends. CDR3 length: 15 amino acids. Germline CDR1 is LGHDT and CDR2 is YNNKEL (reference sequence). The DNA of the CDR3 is TGTGCCAGCAGCCAAGAGGCTTCGGGGAGAGAGACCCAGTACTTC. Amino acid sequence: CASSQEASGRETQYF.

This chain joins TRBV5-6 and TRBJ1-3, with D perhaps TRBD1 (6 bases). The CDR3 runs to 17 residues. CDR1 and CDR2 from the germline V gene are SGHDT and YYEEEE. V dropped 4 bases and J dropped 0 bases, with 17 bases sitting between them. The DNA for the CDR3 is TGTGCCAGCAGCCGCCTAGATGGACAGATCTCTGGAAACACCATATATTTT. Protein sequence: CASSRLDGQISGNTIYF.

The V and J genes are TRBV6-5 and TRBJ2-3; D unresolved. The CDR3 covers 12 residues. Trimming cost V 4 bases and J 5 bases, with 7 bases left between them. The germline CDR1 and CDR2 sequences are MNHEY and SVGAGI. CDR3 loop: CASSSTGDTQYF. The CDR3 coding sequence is TGTGCCAGCAGTTCAACCGGAGATACGCAGTATTTT.

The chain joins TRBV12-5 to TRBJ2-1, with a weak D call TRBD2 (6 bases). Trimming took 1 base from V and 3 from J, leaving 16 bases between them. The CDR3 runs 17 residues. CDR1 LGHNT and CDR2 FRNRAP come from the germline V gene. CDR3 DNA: TGTGCTAGTGGTTTGGACGTGGCCGGGGACTTCTACAATGAGCAGTTCTTC. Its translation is CASGLDVAGDFYNEQFF.

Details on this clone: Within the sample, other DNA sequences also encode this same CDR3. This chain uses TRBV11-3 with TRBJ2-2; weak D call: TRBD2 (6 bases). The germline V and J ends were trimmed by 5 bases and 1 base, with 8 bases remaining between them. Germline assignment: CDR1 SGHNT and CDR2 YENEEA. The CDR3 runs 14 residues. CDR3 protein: CASSLGGNTGELFF. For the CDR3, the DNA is TGTGCCAGCAGCCTGGGGGGGAACACCGGGGAGCTGTTTTTT.

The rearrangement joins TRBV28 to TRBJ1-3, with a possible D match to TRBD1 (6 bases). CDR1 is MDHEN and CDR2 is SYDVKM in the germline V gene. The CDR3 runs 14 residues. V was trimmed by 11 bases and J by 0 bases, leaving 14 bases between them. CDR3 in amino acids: CAGMDSNSGNTIYF. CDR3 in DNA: TGTGCCGGTATGGACAGCAACTCTGGAAACACCATATATTTT.

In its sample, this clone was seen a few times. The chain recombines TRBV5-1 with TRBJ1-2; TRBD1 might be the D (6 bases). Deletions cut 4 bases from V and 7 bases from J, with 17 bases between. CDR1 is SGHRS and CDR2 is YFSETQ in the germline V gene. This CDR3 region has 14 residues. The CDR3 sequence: CASSPRQDPPGYTF. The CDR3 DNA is TGCGCCAGCAGCCCGAGACAGGACCCCCCTGGCTACACCTTC.

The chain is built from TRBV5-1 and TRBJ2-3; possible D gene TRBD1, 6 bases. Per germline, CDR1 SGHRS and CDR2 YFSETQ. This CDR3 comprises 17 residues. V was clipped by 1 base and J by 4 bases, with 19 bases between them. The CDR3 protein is CASSLISGRGGPDTQYF. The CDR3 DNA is TGCGCCAGCAGCTTGATAAGTGGCAGGGGTGGTCCAGATACGCAGTATTTT.

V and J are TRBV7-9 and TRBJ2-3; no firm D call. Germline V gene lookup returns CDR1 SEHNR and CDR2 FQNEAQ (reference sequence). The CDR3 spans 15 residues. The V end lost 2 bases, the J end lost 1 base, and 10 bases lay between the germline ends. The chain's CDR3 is CASSLFDAGTDTQYF. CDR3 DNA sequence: TGTGCCAGCAGCTTATTCGACGCGGGCACAGATACGCAGTATTTT.

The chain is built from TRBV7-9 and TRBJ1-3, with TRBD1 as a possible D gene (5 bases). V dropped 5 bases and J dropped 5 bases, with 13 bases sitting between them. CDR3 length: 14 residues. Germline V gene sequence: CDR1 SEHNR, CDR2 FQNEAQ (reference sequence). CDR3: CASSKSGPRNTIYF. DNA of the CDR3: TGTGCCAGCAGCAAATCAGGGCCCCGAAACACCATATATTTT.

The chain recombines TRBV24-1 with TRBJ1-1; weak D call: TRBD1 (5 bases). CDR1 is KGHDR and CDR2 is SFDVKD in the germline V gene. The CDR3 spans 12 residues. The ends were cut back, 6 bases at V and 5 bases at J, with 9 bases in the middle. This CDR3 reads CATSSRATEAFF. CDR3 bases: TGTGCCACCAGTTCCAGGGCGACTGAAGCTTTCTTT.

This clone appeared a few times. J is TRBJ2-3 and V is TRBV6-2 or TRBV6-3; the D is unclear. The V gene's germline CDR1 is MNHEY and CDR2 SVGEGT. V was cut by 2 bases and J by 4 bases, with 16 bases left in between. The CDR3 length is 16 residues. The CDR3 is CASSYVGSNIADTQYF. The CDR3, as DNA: TGTGCCAGCAGTTACGTCGGTAGCAATATCGCAGATACGCAGTATTTT.

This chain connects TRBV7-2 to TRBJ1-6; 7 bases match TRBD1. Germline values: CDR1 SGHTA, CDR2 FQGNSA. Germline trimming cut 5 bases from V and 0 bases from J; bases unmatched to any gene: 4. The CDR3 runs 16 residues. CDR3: CASSPRDSSYNSPLHF. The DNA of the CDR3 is TGTGCCAGCAGCCCCCGGGACAGCTCCTATAATTCACCCCTCCACTTT.

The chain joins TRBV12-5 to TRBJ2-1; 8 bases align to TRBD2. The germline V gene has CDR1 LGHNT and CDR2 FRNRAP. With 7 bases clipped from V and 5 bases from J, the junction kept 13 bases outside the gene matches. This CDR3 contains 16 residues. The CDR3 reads CASDPLAGPPHNEQFF. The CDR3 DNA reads TGTGCTAGTGATCCTTTAGCGGGACCTCCTCACAATGAGCAGTTCTTC.

As DNA, the CDR3 is TGTGCCAGCATCCTGGACAGGGGAATGGGCACAGATACGCAGTATTTT. It specifies CASILDRGMGTDTQYF. The chain couples TRBV2 to TRBJ2-3; 9 bases agree with TRBD1. The ends lost 7 bases at V and 1 base at J; junction bases unmatched: 9. The CDR3 runs to 16 residues. The germline CDR1 and CDR2 sequences are SNHLY and FYNNEI.

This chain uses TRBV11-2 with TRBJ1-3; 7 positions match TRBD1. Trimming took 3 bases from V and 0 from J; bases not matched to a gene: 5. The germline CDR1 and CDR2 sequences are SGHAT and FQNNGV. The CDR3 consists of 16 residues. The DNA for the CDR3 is TGTGCCAGCAGCTTGTATACAGGGGCCTCTGGAAACACCATATATTTT. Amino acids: CASSLYTGASGNTIYF.

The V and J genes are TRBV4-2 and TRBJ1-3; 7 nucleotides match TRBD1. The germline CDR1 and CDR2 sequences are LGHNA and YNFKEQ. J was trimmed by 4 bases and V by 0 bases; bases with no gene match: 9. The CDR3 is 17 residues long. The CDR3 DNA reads TGTGCCAGCAGCCAAGAAGGGACAGCCCAAGGCGGAAACACCATATATTTT. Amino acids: CASSQEGTAQGGNTIYF.

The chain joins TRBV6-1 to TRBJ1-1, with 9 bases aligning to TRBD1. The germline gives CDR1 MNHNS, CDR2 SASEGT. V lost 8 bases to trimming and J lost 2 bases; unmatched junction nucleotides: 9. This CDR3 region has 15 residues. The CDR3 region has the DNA TGTGCCAGCTACCAGGGACAGGGCCGAAACACTGAAGCTTTCTTT. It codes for CASYQGQGRNTEAFF.